One and the same sample provided the 9 T cell receptor beta chains below, sequenced in a study of shared clonotypes between healthy human individuals. TCRdb's copy holds only in-frame clones and misses some; the assay was immunoSEQ multiplex PCR. The sample includes a few hundred thousand clones, around two thirds of them seen just once. Sequenced input: memory CD4+ T cells sorted from blood. The subset denotes: CD45RA-negative fraction. All receptors come from a man under 40 in good health.

The V gene is TRBV19, the J gene TRBJ1-1; 9 bases are shared with TRBD1. CDR3 length equals 13 residues. CDR1 and CDR2 from the germline V gene are LNHDA and SQIVND (reference sequence). V gave up 1 base and J gave up 8 bases; unmatched junction bases: 2. The CDR3 loop is CASSIGGQGEAFF. For the CDR3, the DNA is TGTGCCAGTAGTATAGGGGGACAGGGCGAAGCTTTCTTT.

The CDR3 DNA reads as TGTGCCAGTAGTATAGGCACAGCGCAAGAGACCCAGTACTTC. Amino acids: CASSIGTAQETQYF. The chain carries TRBV19 and TRBJ2-5; D uncertain. Per germline, CDR1 LNHDA and CDR2 SQIVND (reference sequence). The CDR3 sequence is 14 residues long. The V end was cut by 1 base, the J end by 2 bases, with 8 bases between.

The sample holds one count of this clone. The chain is built from TRBV25-1 and TRBJ1-1, with D possibly TRBD1 on 5 matching bases. Deletions cut 0 bases from V and 4 bases from J, with 9 bases between. The germline CDR1 and CDR2 sequences are MGHDK and SYGVNS. The CDR3 has 14 amino acids. CDR3: CASSEYLGTTEAFF. CDR3 nucleotides: TGTGCCAGCAGTGAATACTTAGGGACCACTGAAGCTTTCTTT.

At least ten counts were recorded for this clone. The chain couples TRBV2 to TRBJ1-2; 8 bases agree with TRBD1. CDR3 size: 13 residues. Trimming at V came to 4 bases and at J to 4 bases, leaving 2 bases not matched to a gene. CDR1 SNHLY and CDR2 FYNNEI come from the germline V gene. The CDR3: CASSGTGSYGYTF. The DNA of the CDR3 is TGTGCCAGCAGTGGGACAGGGAGCTATGGCTACACCTTC.

This chain joins TRBV4-3 and TRBJ1-5; D is uncertain. Trimming took 0 bases from V and 5 from J, leaving 11 bases between them. The CDR3 contains 15 residues. Germline V gives CDR1 LGHNA, CDR2 YSLEER. In DNA, the CDR3 is TGCGCCAGCAGCCAAGAACCAACTGACGATCAGCCCCAGCATTTT. Protein: CASSQEPTDDQPQHF.

Of note for this clone: The identical CDR3 is also encoded by other nucleotide sequences in the sample. The chain employs TRBV28 and TRBJ1-3, with D tentatively TRBD1 (6 bases). V was shortened by 6 bases and J by 2 bases, with 11 bases between the two germline ends. This CDR3 is built from 14 residues. Germline lookup yields CDR1 MDHEN and CDR2 SYDVKM. The CDR3 here is CASSFYRAGNTIYF. DNA of the CDR3: TGTGCCAGCAGCTTTTACAGGGCTGGAAACACCATATATTTT. Variable domain in full (rest from reference TRBV28 and TRBJ1-3): DVKVTQSSRYLVKRTGEKVFLECVQDMDHENMFWYRQDPGLGLRLIYFSYDVKMKEKGDIPEGYSVSREKKERFSLILESASTNQTSMYLCASSFYRAGNTIYFGEGSWLTVV.

The chain couples TRBV21-1 to TRBJ2-2; the D call of TRBD2 is as the table states it, not checked on the DNA. TRBV21-1 is described as a pseudogene. The CDR3 has 17 amino acids. CDR3 DNA sequence: TGTGCCAGCAGCGCCCGGACTAGCGGGAGTTGCACCGGGGAGCTGTTTTTT. It encodes CASSARTSGSCTGELFF.

The chain couples TRBV2 to TRBJ2-1; D remains unclear. V was cut by 2 bases and J by 5 bases, with 10 bases left in between. The CDR3 covers 14 residues. Germline values: CDR1 SNHLY, CDR2 FYNNEI. Here the CDR3 DNA reads TGTGCCAGCAGTGAATCCGTTTTCCACAATGAGCAGTTCTTC. It specifies CASSESVFHNEQFF.

The chain is built from TRBV7-9 and TRBJ2-2, with 8 bases that match TRBD2. CDR1 SEHNR and CDR2 FQNEAQ come from the germline V gene (reference sequence). The CDR3 length is 18 residues. V was clipped by 3 bases and J by 2 bases; unmatched bases: 11. DNA for the CDR3: TGTGCCAGCAGCTTCCCCCTCGAGCTAGCGGGTAACACCGGGGAGCTGTTTTTT. This translates into CASSFPLELAGNTGELFF.